These T cell receptor beta chains were read from a single sample in a study of a mutant IDH1 vaccine in newly diagnosed glioma. The method was immunoSEQ multiplex PCR; TCRdb's version includes in-frame clones alone and lacks a portion of them. The sample yields tens of thousands of clones, 74% seen once. Their recognized antigens are unknown. This specimen was PBMCs, taken from a glioma patient whose treatment included an IDH1 peptide vaccine. These receptors all come from a man aged 45-65 years with glioma. Both conserved end residues are part of each CDR3. D genes are given only for firm matches. Some rows have no size entry. The others give once, few or many, or a class for an expanded clone.

v_call	cdr3_length	clone_size	d_call	j_call	cdr3_nt	cdr3_aa
TRBV19	15	.	.	TRBJ1-1	TGTGCCAGTAGTACGGACAGTTCCCCGAACACTGAAGCTTTCTTT	CASSTDSSPNTEAFF
TRBV7-7	16	.	TRBD2	TRBJ2-5	TGTGCTAGCAGCCAAGGGACTAGCGGGGCACAAGAGACCCAGTACTTC	CASSQGTSGAQETQYF
TRBV5-1	14	.	TRBD1	TRBJ2-7	TGCGCCAGCAGCTTGGCCAGGGGGCGCGACGAGCAGTACTTC	CASSLARGRDEQYF
TRBV6-6	13	.	.	TRBJ1-4	TGTGCCAGCAGCAACCCAACTAATGAAAAACTGTTTTTT	CASSNPTNEKLFF
TRBV7-2	11	many	.	TRBJ2-7	TGTGCCAGCAGCTTAGAGTACGAGCAGTACTTC	CASSLEYEQYF
TRBV29-1	12	few	.	TRBJ1-1	TGCAGCACTACTTTGCCGCGCACTGAAGCTTTCTTT	CSTTLPRTEAFF
TRBV5-1	12	.	.	TRBJ2-5	TGCGCCAGCAGCCGCCCGCAAGAGACCCAGTACTTC	CASSRPQETQYF
TRBV20-1	11	few	TRBD1	TRBJ2-5	TGCAGTGCTAGATCTGGACAGGAGCAGTACTTC	CSARSGQEQYF
TRBV30	12	few	.	TRBJ1-4	TGTGCCTGGCGTCCGGGGAATGAAAAACTGTTTTTT	CAWRPGNEKLFF
TRBV19	13	.	TRBD1	TRBJ1-1	TGTGCCAGTAATACAGGGGAAGGACTGGCAGCTTTCTTT	CASNTGEGLAAFF
TRBV4-3	13	.	.	TRBJ2-1	TGCGCCAGCAGCCAGTTGACAGACAATGAGCAGTTCTTC	CASSQLTDNEQFF
TRBV4-1	20	.	TRBD1	TRBJ1-1	TGCGCCAGCAGCCATAGGGACAGGGCGGACTCGATCGGACGGAACACTGAAGCTTTCTTT	CASSHRDRADSIGRNTEAFF
TRBV19	14	.	.	TRBJ1-1	TGTGCCAGTAGTCCCTCACATTCGAACACTGAAGCTTTCTTT	CASSPSHSNTEAFF
TRBV9	16	.	.	TRBJ1-2	TGTGCCAGCAGCGTAGCTCGGGCAGGGGCAACCTATGGCTACACCTTC	CASSVARAGATYGYTF
TRBV5-4	14	.	.	TRBJ2-5	TGTGCCAGCAGCTCTCGGGGGGCCGGGGAGACCCAGTACTTC	CASSSRGAGETQYF
TRBV5-4	15	few	TRBD1	TRBJ2-3	TGTGCCAGCAGCACCCAGGGGGTTCGCGCAGATACGCAGTATTTT	CASSTQGVRADTQYF
TRBV4-1	15	.	.	TRBJ1-1	TGCGCCAGCAGCCCGAGGGCAGGGTTGAGTACTGAAGCTTTCTTT	CASSPRAGLSTEAFF
TRBV11-2	15	.	.	TRBJ1-4	TGTGCCAGCAGCCAAGAAGGGGATTATGGTGAAAAACTGTTTTTT	CASSQEGDYGEKLFF
TRBV4-1	18	.	.	TRBJ2-1	TGCGCCAGCAGCCAAGATAGGGGGAGGGGGACCTCTTCCGATGAGCAGTTCTTC	CASSQDRGRGTSSDEQFF
TRBV7-2	15	.	TRBD1	TRBJ2-7	TGTGCCAGCAGCTCGAAACAGGGGGCTGGCTACGAGCAGTACTTC	CASSSKQGAGYEQYF
TRBV5-1	16	.	TRBD2	TRBJ2-5	TGCGCCAGCAGCACCTCACTAGCGGGGGCGCAAGAGACCCAGTACTTC	CASSTSLAGAQETQYF
TRBV9	13	.	TRBD1	TRBJ1-2	TGTGCCAGCAGCGGACGACAGGGAACTGGCTACACCTTC	CASSGRQGTGYTF
TRBV29-1	12	.	.	TRBJ1-1	TGCAGCGGGGGGGGACGGAACACTGAAGCTTTCTTT	CSGGGRNTEAFF
TRBV27	13	.	.	TRBJ2-3	TGTGCCAGCAGTTTCCGAAGAGGTGATACGCAGTATTTT	CASSFRRGDTQYF
TRBV4-2	16	few	TRBD1	TRBJ1-2	TGTGCCAGCAGCCATGGAGGGACAGGGGGTCTCTATGGCTACACCTTC	CASSHGGTGGLYGYTF
TRBV5-1	15	.	TRBD1	TRBJ2-2	TGCGCCAGCAGCGTAGACAGGGTACACACCGGGGAGCTGTTTTTT	CASSVDRVHTGELFF
TRBV5-4	16	.	TRBD1	TRBJ1-6	TGTGCCAGCAGCAGGAGCCCGGGACAGGGTGGGTCACCCCTCCACTTT	CASSRSPGQGGSPLHF
TRBV9	15	.	TRBD2	TRBJ2-2	TGTGCCAGCAGCGTAGGCGGGGGGAACACCGGGGAGCTGTTTTTT	CASSVGGGNTGELFF
TRBV7-9	15	.	.	TRBJ2-7	TGTGCCAGCAGCCATACGTCCAGTCTTACCTACGAGCAGTACTTC	CASSHTSSLTYEQYF
TRBV10-3	15	few	.	TRBJ1-5	TGTGCCATCAGTGAGTCTGGCAGATCGAATCAGCCCCAGCATTTT	CAISESGRSNQPQHF
TRBV11-3	16	.	TRBD1	TRBJ2-1	TGTGCCAGCAGCCCCTTTGGACAGGGGGAATACAATGAGCAGTTCTTC	CASSPFGQGEYNEQFF
TRBV7-9	12	.	TRBD1	TRBJ1-1	TGTGCCAGCACAGACAGGGGGACTGAAGCTTTCTTT	CASTDRGTEAFF
TRBV29-1	14	.	TRBD1	TRBJ2-3	TGCAGCGTTAGACAGGGCCTACCCACAGATACGCAGTATTTT	CSVRQGLPTDTQYF